Listed below are T cell receptor beta chains from one sample, sequenced in a study of Ad26.COV2.S vaccination and SARS-CoV-2 variants. Here immunoSEQ multiplex PCR was the method, and the copy in TCRdb shows in-frame clones only, minus some. The sample lists about 180,000 clones; around nine tenths were seen once. The starting material was peripheral blood, obtained after recovery from COVID-19. Receptor source: a human donor who had recovered from COVID-19. The CDR3 runs from the conserved cysteine through the conserved F or W. A D gene is named only where the DNA matches it firmly. Size is omitted from some rows. Given values are once, few, many or a class for expanded clones.

>13|NA|TRBV18|TRBJ2-5|NA
CASSPRSQETQYF
TGTGCCAGCTCACCAAGATCCCAAGAGACCCAGTACTTC
>15|NA|TRBV5-4|TRBJ1-5|NA
CASSQSPGSNQPQHF
TGTGCCAGCAGCCAGTCCCCGGGAAGCAATCAGCCCCAGCATTTT
>16|NA|TRBV7-2|TRBJ2-5|TRBD2
CASSPFSGLAEETQYF
TGTGCCAGCAGCCCTTTTTCAGGACTAGCGGAAGAGACCCAGTACTTC
>15|NA|TRBV4-2|TRBJ2-4|TRBD1
CASSQDRGTKNIQYF
TGTGCCAGCAGCCAGGACAGGGGTACCAAAAACATTCAGTACTTC
>17|NA|TRBV3-1/TRBV3-2|TRBJ1-2|TRBD1
CASSRPGQGPFPYGYTF
TGTGCCAGCAGCCGTCCGGGACAGGGTCCATTCCCTTATGGCTACACCTTC
>13|NA|TRBV5-1|TRBJ2-7|NA
CASSLGAGYEQYF
TGCGCCAGCAGCTTGGGGGCAGGCTACGAGCAGTACTTC
>19|NA|TRBV4-1|TRBJ1-5|NA
CASSQDTAGVGGGHQPQHF
TGCGCCAGCAGCCAAGATACGGCAGGGGTCGGGGGTGGTCATCAGCCCCAGCATTTT
>13|NA|TRBV12-3/TRBV12-4|TRBJ1-3|NA
CASCRGGEDTIYF
TGTGCCAGCTGCCGAGGCGGTGAAGACACCATATATTTT
>15|NA|TRBV10-3|TRBJ2-5|NA
CAISESGQGSETQYF
TGTGCCATCAGTGAGTCCGGTCAGGGGAGCGAGACCCAGTACTTC
>17|NA|TRBV3-1/TRBV3-2|TRBJ2-3|TRBD2
CASSQGPNGGGTDTQYF
TGTGCCAGCAGCCAGGGGCCGAATGGGGGGGGCACAGATACGCAGTATTTT
>21|once|TRBV30|TRBJ2-2|TRBD2
CACYPDLARAGTSDRAGELFF
TGTGCCTGCTATCCTGACCTCGCCCGGGCAGGGACTAGCGACCGGGCCGGGGAGCTGTTTTTT
>15|NA|TRBV20-1|TRBJ1-2|TRBD1
CSASGDSVQGRGYTF
TGCAGTGCTAGTGGGGACAGTGTGCAAGGGCGTGGCTACACCTTC
>15|NA|TRBV6-6|TRBJ1-5|TRBD1
CASSSVRTGNQPQHF
TGTGCCAGCAGTTCCGTTCGGACAGGGAACCAGCCCCAGCATTTT
>20|NA|TRBV5-1|TRBJ2-4|TRBD2
CASSLYPGLAGIDAKNIQYF
TGCGCCAGCAGCTTGTATCCGGGACTAGCGGGCATTGACGCCAAAAACATTCAGTACTTC
>13|NA|TRBV6-5|TRBJ2-7|TRBD1
CASRGDSSYEQYF
TGTGCCAGCAGGGGGGACAGCTCCTACGAGCAGTACTTC
>18|NA|TRBV4-2|TRBJ1-3|TRBD1
CASSQGTGFSLSGNTIYF
TGTGCCAGCAGCCAAGGGACAGGGTTCTCTCTCTCTGGAAACACCATATATTTT
>13|NA|TRBV29-1|TRBJ1-5|NA
CSVLTGSNQPQHF
TGCAGCGTCCTGACAGGAAGCAATCAGCCCCAGCATTTT
>13|NA|TRBV6-5|TRBJ2-1|NA
CASSPGGLGEQFF
TGTGCCAGCAGCCCGGGCGGCCTTGGTGAGCAGTTCTTC
>14|NA|TRBV10-3|TRBJ1-1|NA
CAISTDRMNTEAFF
TGTGCCATCAGTACGGACAGAATGAACACTGAAGCTTTCTTT
>13|NA|TRBV6-5|TRBJ1-5|NA
CASRSQNNQPQHF
TGTGCCAGCCGAAGTCAGAATAATCAGCCCCAGCATTTT
>20|NA|TRBV10-3|TRBJ1-2|TRBD1
CAISEGETGGAFLPRYGYTF
TGTGCCATCAGTGAGGGTGAGACAGGGGGCGCATTCCTTCCTCGCTATGGCTACACCTTC
>12|few|TRBV18|TRBJ1-1|NA
CASSLQNTEAFF
TGTGCCAGCTCACTTCAGAACACTGAAGCTTTCTTT
>16|NA|TRBV7-6|TRBJ2-1|NA
CASSLSFYKLYNEQFF
TGTGCCAGCAGCTTAAGCTTTTACAAGCTATACAATGAGCAGTTCTTC
>18|NA|TRBV11-2|TRBJ2-3|TRBD2
CASSQTSGRALGTDTQYF
TGTGCCAGCAGCCAAACTAGCGGGAGGGCCTTGGGGACAGATACGCAGTATTTT